Shown below are 17 T cell receptor beta chains from a single sample sequenced in a study of T cell responses to AZD1222 COVID-19 vaccine. Assay used: immunoSEQ multiplex PCR; TCRdb lists only in-frame clones, some missing. The sample gives around 89,000 clones, approximately 91% of which show up once; 22% is in the top ten. The specimen was peripheral blood, collected on day 0 of AZD1222 vaccination. These TCRs come from an adult in good health.

J is TRBJ1-5 and V is TRBV7-2, with D possibly TRBD1 on 5 matching bases. This CDR3 contains 15 residues. Trimming cost V 3 bases and J 2 bases, with 11 bases left between them. The germline CDR1 and CDR2 sequences are SGHTA and FQGNSA. In DNA form, the CDR3 reads TGTGCCAGCAGCTTGGAGGGGCATGGCAATCAGCCCCAGCATTTT. It encodes CASSLEGHGNQPQHF. Complete variable domain (other parts from reference TRBV7-2 and TRBJ1-5): GAGVSQSPSNKVTEKGKDVELRCDPISGHTALYWYRQSLGQGLEFLIYFQGNSAPDKSGLPSDRFSAERTGGSVSTLTIQRTQQEDSAVYLCASSLEGHGNQPQHFGDGTRLSIL.

This chain links TRBV5-6 with TRBJ1-5, with D perhaps TRBD1 (5 bases). Trimming cost V 0 bases and J 1 base, with 8 bases left between them. This CDR3 spans 15 amino acids. Germline V gives CDR1 SGHDT, CDR2 YYEEEE. This chain's CDR3 is CASSLGGASNQPQHF. The CDR3 nucleotides read TGTGCCAGCAGCTTGGGAGGGGCCAGCAATCAGCCCCAGCATTTT.

V and J are TRBV3-1 (or the pseudogene TRBV3-2) and TRBJ1-2; no clear D. There are 15 residues in the CDR3. Germline V CDR1 and CDR2: LGHDT, YNNKEL (reference sequence). V lost 0 bases and J lost 7, with 15 bases in between. DNA of the CDR3: TGTGCCAGCAGCCAAGATTGGCAGTCAGTAGGTGGCTACACCTTC. Its translation is CASSQDWQSVGGYTF.

The chain uses TRBV7-2 and TRBJ2-5; D gene ambiguous. This CDR3 is built from 14 residues. Trimming removed 5 bases at V and 1 base at J, with 11 bases between. Germline V gives CDR1 SGHTA, CDR2 FQGNSA. CDR3 residues: CASSPSGFQETQYF. In DNA form, the CDR3 reads TGTGCCAGCAGCCCGAGTGGTTTCCAAGAGACCCAGTACTTC.

This chain uses TRBV7-3 with TRBJ1-2, with 8 bases fitting TRBD1. After removal of 3 bases from V and 5 bases from J, the junction contained 8 bases not matched to a gene. This CDR3 is built from 15 residues. Germline V gene data show CDR1 as SGHTA and CDR2 as FQGTGA. CDR3 DNA: TGTGCCAGCAGCTTCTCTGGACAGGGAAAGTATGGCTACACCTTC. Translation: CASSFSGQGKYGYTF.

The chain employs TRBV7-3 and TRBJ1-5; D remains ambiguous. Germline lookup yields CDR1 SGHTA and CDR2 FQGTGA. Trimming pared 0 bases from V and 5 bases from J, leaving 5 bases between. This CDR3 region has 13 residues. CDR3 sequence: CASSLTVDQPQHF. The CDR3 region has the DNA TGTGCCAGCAGCTTAACGGTCGATCAGCCCCAGCATTTT.

The CDR3 sequence is CASSSGQPNEKLFF. CDR3 DNA: TGTGCCAGCAGTTCGGGACAGCCTAATGAAAAACTGTTTTTT. This chain links TRBV28 with TRBJ1-4; the match to TRBD1 covers 7 bases. The ends lost 4 bases at V and 3 bases at J; junction bases unmatched: 2. The germline V gene encodes CDR1 MDHEN and CDR2 SYDVKM. The CDR3 has 14 residues. Based on the CDR3 plus reference TRBV28 and TRBJ1-4, the full variable domain is DVKVTQSSRYLVKRTGEKVFLECVQDMDHENMFWYRQDPGLGLRLIYFSYDVKMKEKGDIPEGYSVSREKKERFSLILESASTNQTSMYLCASSSGQPNEKLFFGSGTQLSVL.

The J gene is TRBJ1-4, the V gene TRBV12-3 or TRBV12-4; 7 bases line up with TRBD1. J lost 8 bases, V lost 6 bases, and 6 bases had no gene match. The CDR3 has 13 amino acids. This CDR3 is CASSRDSGEKLFF. In DNA, the CDR3 is TGTGCCAGCAGCCGGGACAGCGGGGAAAAACTGTTTTTT.

In this sample, this clone turned up once. This sequence joins TRBV19 and TRBJ2-2; D gene ambiguous. Per the germline V gene, CDR1 is LNHDA and CDR2 is SQIVND (reference sequence). The CDR3 is 15 residues long. V was clipped by 3 bases and J by 3 bases, with 11 bases between them. The CDR3 loop is CASSIVADDTGELFF. CDR3 bases: TGTGCCAGTAGTATTGTGGCGGACGACACCGGGGAGCTGTTTTTT.

This clone was seen just once. CDR3 loop: CASSSHGDSNEQFF. In nucleotides, the CDR3 is TGTGCCAGCAGTTCTCACGGGGACAGCAATGAGCAGTTCTTC. The chain has TRBV6-2 or TRBV6-3 and TRBJ2-1, with 7 positions matching TRBD1. In germline, CDR1 is MNHEY, CDR2 SVGEGT. There are 14 residues in the CDR3. Trimming cost V 4 bases and J 6 bases; bases outside gene matches: 6.

This chain joins TRBV7-2 and TRBJ1-2, with a weak D call TRBD1 (6 bases). CDR1 is SGHTA and CDR2 is FQGNSA in the germline V gene. CDR3 length equals 15 residues. The V gene lost 2 bases and the J gene lost 7 bases, with 17 bases spanning the gap. The CDR3 coding sequence is TGTGCCAGCAGCTTATGGGGCAGGGGAGAACGTGGCTACACCTTC. Its translation is CASSLWGRGERGYTF.

The rearrangement joins TRBV14 to TRBJ2-6; D ambiguous. The ends were cut back, 4 bases at V and 0 bases at J, with 7 bases in the middle. The CDR3 contains 15 residues. From germline, CDR1 is SGHDN and CDR2 FVKESK. For the CDR3, the DNA is TGTGCCAGCAGCCTGGTCCTCTCTGGGGCCAACGTCCTGACTTTC. Protein product: CASSLVLSGANVLTF. Using reference TRBV14 and TRBJ2-6 for the parts outside the CDR3, the full variable domain is EAGVTQFPSHSVIEKGQTVTLRCDPISGHDNLYWYRRVMGKEIKFLLHFVKESKQDESGMPNNRFLAERTGGTYSTLKVQPAELEDSGVYFCASSLVLSGANVLTFGAGSRLTVL.

V and J are TRBV7-3 and TRBJ1-1, with D unresolved. Germline V CDR1 and CDR2: SGHTA, FQGTGA. V lost 1 base to trimming and J lost 1 base, with 4 bases between them. The CDR3 is 13 amino acids. The DNA for the CDR3 is TGTGCCAGCAGCTTAAACGGGAACACTGAAGCTTTCTTT. This gives the protein CASSLNGNTEAFF.

This chain connects TRBV5-6 to TRBJ1-5; TRBD1 is a possible D gene (5 bases). The germline V gene has CDR1 SGHDT and CDR2 YYEEEE. Trimming stripped 4 bases from V and 6 bases from J, with 17 bases between. The CDR3 is made up of 15 amino acids. CDR3 protein: CASSAGLTNTQPQHF. CDR3 DNA sequence: TGTGCCAGCAGCGCAGGGTTGACGAACACTCAGCCCCAGCATTTT.

The V gene is TRBV7-3, the J gene TRBJ2-1, with no clear D. With 1 base removed from V and 0 bases from J, the gap between germline ends came to 7 bases. This CDR3 has 15 amino acids. Germline V gene lookup returns CDR1 SGHTA and CDR2 FQGTGA. The CDR3 DNA reads as TGTGCCAGCAGCTTAAAGTGGAGCTCCTACAATGAGCAGTTCTTC. Its protein is CASSLKWSSYNEQFF.

The V call is TRBV7-3, the J call TRBJ2-1; 7 nucleotides match TRBD2. The CDR3 runs to 15 residues. The germline V gene encodes CDR1 SGHTA and CDR2 FQGTGA. V lost 2 bases to trimming and J lost 4 bases; unmatched junction nucleotides: 5. CDR3 in amino acids: CASSLSAGSYNEQFF. CDR3 in DNA: TGTGCCAGCAGCTTATCAGCGGGGAGTTACAATGAGCAGTTCTTC.

The V and J genes are TRBV4-3 and TRBJ2-7; D is unresolved. Trimming removed 1 base from V and 6 bases from J, with 16 bases in between. Germline CDR1 and CDR2: LGHNA and YSLEER. This CDR3 spans 15 amino acids. CDR3 in amino acids: CASSQASFLSGEQYF. The DNA of the CDR3 is TGCGCCAGCAGCCAAGCCTCCTTCTTATCCGGCGAGCAGTACTTC.